This passage covers 21 T cell receptor beta chains from one sample sequenced in a study of blood T cell repertoires in COVID-19. Assay: immunoSEQ multiplex PCR; the TCRdb copy retains only in-frame clones and omits some. The sample holds 50,000 to 75,000 clones; around nine tenths are singletons and the top ten take about a fifth. The sample consisted of peripheral blood. These receptors were collected from a woman in her 50s with active or convalescent COVID-19.

This chain links TRBV24-1 with TRBJ2-3, with a tentative D call TRBD2 (6 bases). V shed 5 bases and J shed 0 bases, with 23 bases lying between them. The CDR3 loop spans 19 amino acids. Per germline, CDR1 KGHDR and CDR2 SFDVKD. The CDR3 is CATSAGTQGYITSTDTQYF. In DNA, the CDR3 is TGTGCCACCAGTGCGGGGACTCAGGGTTATATAACTAGCACAGATACGCAGTATTTT.

The V gene is TRBV21-1, the J gene TRBJ2-7; TRBD1 is taken as the D call from the table, unchecked against the DNA. TRBV21-1 counts as a pseudogene. The CDR3 contains 20 residues. The CDR3: CASSKVSQSLLSGTEWEQYF. The CDR3 DNA reads TGTGCCAGCAGCAAAGTTTCTCAAAGTTTACTTTCCGGGACAGAGTGGGAGCAGTACTTC.

This chain links TRBV2 with TRBJ1-4; no definite D call. Between the trimmed V and J ends, which lost 2 bases and 6 bases, there was a span of 13 bases. The V gene's germline CDR1 is SNHLY and CDR2 FYNNEI. The CDR3 is 15 amino acids. CDR3 coding DNA: TGTGCCAGCAGTGAATTGGCTCAGAATCATGAAAAACTGTTTTTT. Encoded protein: CASSELAQNHEKLFF.

The rearrangement uses TRBV3-1 (or the pseudogene TRBV3-2) and TRBJ2-1, with D hard to call. The V and J ends lost 6 bases and 0 bases respectively, with 12 bases between them. This CDR3 comprises 15 residues. Germline lookup yields CDR1 LGHDT and CDR2 YNNKEL (reference sequence). The DNA for the CDR3 is TGTGCCAGCAGTGCGACTTCCAGCTCCTACAATGAGCAGTTCTTC. It specifies CASSATSSSYNEQFF.

This clone was counted many times. V and J are TRBV7-9 and TRBJ2-7; 11 bases fit TRBD2. The germline CDR1 and CDR2 sequences are SEHNR and FQNEAQ (reference sequence). Trimming at V came to 4 bases and at J to 2 bases, leaving 1 base not matched to a gene. This CDR3 has 14 amino acids. CDR3 sequence reads: CASSSLAGAYEQYF. CDR3 nucleotide sequence: TGTGCCAGCAGCTCACTAGCGGGGGCCTACGAGCAGTACTTC.

CDR3 amino acids: CASSLRAGGTNEKLFF. The CDR3 nucleotides are TGTGCCAGCAGTTTAAGGGCAGGGGGAACTAATGAAAAACTGTTTTTT. The chain combines TRBV27 with TRBJ1-4, with TRBD1 matching over 7 bases. Germline V gives CDR1 MNHEY, CDR2 SMNVEV (reference sequence). The ends lost 2 bases at V and 1 base at J; junction bases unmatched: 4. The CDR3 covers 16 residues.

V is TRBV2 and J is TRBJ1-1; TRBD1 matches at 9 bases. The CDR3 extends over 14 amino acids. V gave up 6 bases and J gave up 4 bases; unmatched junction bases: 6. Looked up from germline, CDR1 is SNHLY and CDR2 is FYNNEI. In DNA form, the CDR3 reads TGTGCCAGCAGGTCACAGGGGGCGAGCACTGAAGCTTTCTTT. Its protein product is CASRSQGASTEAFF.

The chain employs TRBV6-5 and TRBJ1-4; 8 nucleotides agree with TRBD1. The V gene's germline CDR1 is MNHEY and CDR2 SVGAGI. The CDR3 consists of 14 residues. V lost 6 bases to trimming and J lost 5 bases; unmatched junction nucleotides: 5. The CDR3 DNA sequence: TGTGCCAGCAGGGGACAGGCAGGGAATGAAAAACTGTTTTTT. Amino acids: CASRGQAGNEKLFF.

The chain combines TRBV4-1 with TRBJ2-1; TRBD2 matches 9 bases. Germline loops: CDR1 MGHRA, CDR2 YSYEKL. The junction had 9 bases not matched to a gene; V was cut back by 4 bases and J by 2 bases. The CDR3 covers 17 residues. The CDR3 sequence: CASSPHLGLAPYNEQFF. CDR3 in DNA: TGCGCCAGCAGCCCACACCTGGGACTAGCTCCCTACAATGAGCAGTTCTTC.

V gene TRBV18 combines with J gene TRBJ2-3, with 7 positions matching TRBD2. V gave up 0 bases and J gave up 0 bases; unmatched junction bases: 0. The CDR3 is 15 residues long. Germline CDR1 is KGHSH and CDR2 is LQKENI. The CDR3 DNA reads as TGTGCCAGCTCACCACCGACTAGCAGCACAGATACGCAGTATTTT. It is translated as CASSPPTSSTDTQYF.

The DNA for the CDR3 is TGTGCCAGCATGAACCTGGGAGGGACCCAGTACTTC. It encodes CASMNLGGTQYF. The chain has TRBV2 and TRBJ2-5; a possible D gene is TRBD2 (6 bases). The CDR3 has 12 amino acids. V lost 7 bases and J 7 bases, leaving 13 bases between the germline ends. The germline V gene has CDR1 SNHLY and CDR2 FYNNEI.

This clone has more than one count but fewer than ten. J is TRBJ1-1 and V is TRBV5-5, with D possibly matching TRBD1 (6 bases). The CDR3 consists of 16 residues. The germline gives CDR1 SGHKS, CDR2 YYEKEE (reference sequence). Trimming left V 4 bases short and J 0 bases short, with 16 bases between. The CDR3 here is CASSVRTVIMNTEAFF. CDR3 nucleotide sequence: TGTGCCAGCAGCGTCAGGACAGTAATTATGAACACTGAAGCTTTCTTT.

The chain links TRBV2 to TRBJ1-2; 7 bases match TRBD1. The CDR3 has 18 amino acids. The germline V gene has CDR1 SNHLY and CDR2 FYNNEI. The junction had 23 bases not matched to a gene; V was cut back by 4 bases and J by 9 bases. The CDR3 nucleotides are TGTGCCAGCAGTGTGGTGTCAGGACAGGCCACTGGCTGGTTGAGCTACACCTTC. Translating it yields CASSVVSGQATGWLSYTF.

This clone was seen a few times. CDR3 loop: CASRDGRGTSGSYEQYF. In DNA, the CDR3 is TGTGCCAGCAGAGATGGTCGTGGGACTAGCGGAAGCTACGAGCAGTACTTC. The chain joins TRBV2 to TRBJ2-7, with TRBD2 matching over 11 bases. The V gene's germline CDR1 is SNHLY and CDR2 FYNNEI. V was clipped by 6 bases and J by 3 bases; unmatched bases: 13. The CDR3 length is 17 residues.

The gene calls are TRBV30 and TRBJ1-4; no reliable D call. V dropped 1 base and J dropped 14 bases, with 14 bases sitting between them. In germline, CDR1 is GTSNPN, CDR2 SVGIG (reference sequence). The CDR3 is 12 amino acids. The CDR3 reads CAWSEMEPVLFF. DNA of the CDR3: TGTGCCTGGAGTGAGATGGAGCCAGTCCTGTTTTTT.

This clone was detected only once. This rearrangement joins TRBV24-1 to TRBJ1-2; a possible D gene is TRBD1 (5 bases). This CDR3 region has 12 residues. The V and J ends lost 9 bases and 4 bases respectively, with 11 bases between them. CDR1 KGHDR and CDR2 SFDVKD come from the germline V gene. CDR3 nucleotide sequence: TGTGCCACCTCTGACAGCTTCTATGGCTACACCTTC. As protein: CATSDSFYGYTF.

This clone has more than one count but fewer than ten. The chain carries TRBV20-1 and TRBJ1-1; D uncertain. The germline V gene encodes CDR1 DFQATT and CDR2 SNEGSKA (reference sequence). The CDR3 has 11 residues. The CDR3 DNA is TGCAGCCCACGGGTGAACACTGAAGCTTTCTTT. This codes for CSPRVNTEAFF.

The genes are TRBV19 and TRBJ2-1, with D unclear. In germline, CDR1 is LNHDA, CDR2 SQIVND (reference sequence). The CDR3 is 15 amino acids. The V and J ends lost 2 bases and 0 bases respectively, with 8 bases between them. The CDR3 region is CASSISEISYNEQFF. In DNA form, the CDR3 reads TGTGCCAGTAGTATATCGGAGATCTCCTACAATGAGCAGTTCTTC.

As regards this clone: Other DNA variants within this sample encode the same CDR3. CDR3 protein: CASRGGTVKNIQYF. In DNA, the CDR3 is TGTGCCAGCAGGGGCGGGACAGTCAAAAACATTCAGTACTTC. The genes are TRBV6-6 and TRBJ2-4; a weak D match, TRBD1 (7 bases). CDR3 length equals 14 residues. The germline CDR1 and CDR2 sequences are MNHNY and SVGAGI (reference sequence). The V end lost 6 bases, the J end lost 3 bases, and 12 bases lay between the germline ends.

The chain is built from TRBV9 and TRBJ2-2; D remains unclear. The CDR3 has 15 residues. In germline, CDR1 is SGDLS, CDR2 YYNGEE. V was clipped by 0 bases and J by 1 base, with 7 bases between them. The CDR3 DNA sequence: TGTGCCAGCAGCGTAGTGGGCAGGAACACCGGGGAGCTGTTTTTT. Its translation: CASSVVGRNTGELFF.

The chain carries TRBV3-1 (or the pseudogene TRBV3-2) and TRBJ2-1; weak D call: TRBD2 (5 bases). Germline-derived CDR1 and CDR2 are LGHDT and YNNKEL (reference sequence). This CDR3 is built from 16 residues. The germline V and J ends were trimmed by 1 base and 6 bases, with 16 bases remaining between them. The CDR3 protein is CASSQGWGSEGNEQFF. The CDR3 region has the DNA TGTGCCAGCAGCCAAGGATGGGGTAGCGAGGGCAATGAGCAGTTCTTC.